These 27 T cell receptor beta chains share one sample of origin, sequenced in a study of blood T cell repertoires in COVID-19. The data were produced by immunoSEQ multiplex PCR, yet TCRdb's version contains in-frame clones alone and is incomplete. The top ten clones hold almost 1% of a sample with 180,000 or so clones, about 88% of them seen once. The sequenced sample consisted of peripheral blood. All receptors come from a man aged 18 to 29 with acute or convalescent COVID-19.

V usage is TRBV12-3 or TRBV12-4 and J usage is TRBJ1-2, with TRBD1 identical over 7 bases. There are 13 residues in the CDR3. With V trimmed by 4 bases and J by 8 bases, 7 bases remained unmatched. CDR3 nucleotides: TGTGCCAGCAGTTCCCTAGGGGGCTGGGGCTACACCTTC. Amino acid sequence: CASSSLGGWGYTF.

CDR3 sequence: CAISDSLRRTGELFF. The CDR3 DNA reads TGTGCCATCAGTGACTCCCTCCGGCGGACCGGGGAGCTGTTTTTT. J is TRBJ2-2 and V is TRBV10-3; D call uncertain. The CDR3 spans 15 residues. The germline CDR1 and CDR2 sequences are ENHRY and SYGVKD. The germline V and J ends were trimmed by 3 bases and 5 bases, with 13 bases remaining between them.

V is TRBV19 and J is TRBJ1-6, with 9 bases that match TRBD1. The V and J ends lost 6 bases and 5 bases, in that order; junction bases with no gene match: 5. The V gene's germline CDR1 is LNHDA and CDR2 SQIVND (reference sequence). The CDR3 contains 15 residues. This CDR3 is CASRRGQGDNSPLHF. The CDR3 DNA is TGTGCCAGTAGACGGGGACAGGGTGATAATTCACCCCTCCACTTT. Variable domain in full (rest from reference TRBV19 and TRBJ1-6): DGGITQSPKYLFRKEGQNVTLSCEQNLNHDAMYWYRQDPGQGLRLIYYSQIVNDFQKGDIAEGYSVSREKKESFPLTVTSAQKNPTAFYLCASRRGQGDNSPLHFGNGTRLTVT.

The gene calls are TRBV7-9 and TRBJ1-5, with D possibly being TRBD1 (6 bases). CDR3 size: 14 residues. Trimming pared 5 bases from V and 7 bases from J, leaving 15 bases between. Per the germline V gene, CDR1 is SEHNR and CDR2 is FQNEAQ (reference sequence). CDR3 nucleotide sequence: TGTGCCAGCAGCCCCGCCGGGGGGCTGCAGCCCCAGCATTTT. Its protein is CASSPAGGLQPQHF.

The DNA for the CDR3 is TGTGCCACCAGCAGGACACTTACCAACACTGAAGCTTTCTTT. Residues: CATSRTLTNTEAFF. The J gene is TRBJ1-1, the V gene TRBV15; the D is unclear. From germline, CDR1 is LNHNV and CDR2 YYDKDF (reference sequence). V lost 3 bases and J lost 2, with 10 bases in between. This CDR3 is built from 14 residues.

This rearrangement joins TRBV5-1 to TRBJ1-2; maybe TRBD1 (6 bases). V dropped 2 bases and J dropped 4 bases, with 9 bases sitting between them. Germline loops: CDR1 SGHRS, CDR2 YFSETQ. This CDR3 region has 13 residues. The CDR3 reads CASSFSDSYGYTF. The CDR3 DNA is TGCGCCAGCAGCTTTTCGGACAGCTATGGCTACACCTTC.

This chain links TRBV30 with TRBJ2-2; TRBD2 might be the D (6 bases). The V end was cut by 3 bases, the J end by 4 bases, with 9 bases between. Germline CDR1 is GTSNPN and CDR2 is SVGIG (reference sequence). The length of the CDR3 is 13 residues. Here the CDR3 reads CAWRLAFTGELFF. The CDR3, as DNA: TGTGCCTGGAGGCTAGCGTTCACCGGGGAGCTGTTTTTT.

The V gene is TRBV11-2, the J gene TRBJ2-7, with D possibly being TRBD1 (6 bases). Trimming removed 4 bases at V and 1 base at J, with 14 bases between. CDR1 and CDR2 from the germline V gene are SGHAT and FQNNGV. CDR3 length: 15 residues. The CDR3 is CASSSLRDTSYEQYV. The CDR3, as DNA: TGTGCCAGCAGCTCGCTCCGGGACACATCCTACGAGCAGTACGTC.

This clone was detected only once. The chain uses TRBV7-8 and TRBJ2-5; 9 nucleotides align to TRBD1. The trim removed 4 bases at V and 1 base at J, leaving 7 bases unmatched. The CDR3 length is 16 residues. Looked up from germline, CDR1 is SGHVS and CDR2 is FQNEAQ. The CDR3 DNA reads TGTGCCAGCAGCTCCAACAGGGGGCTCGGCCAAGAGACCCAGTACTTC. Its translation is CASSSNRGLGQETQYF.

This chain's CDR3 is CASIGPTTDTQYF. Written as DNA, the CDR3 is TGTGCCAGCATTGGGCCAACCACAGATACGCAGTATTTT. The chain has TRBV6-5 and TRBJ2-3; no reliable D call. Germline CDR1 reads MNHEY; CDR2 reads SVGAGI. The CDR3 extends over 13 amino acids. V was clipped by 7 bases and J by 2 bases, with 10 bases between them.

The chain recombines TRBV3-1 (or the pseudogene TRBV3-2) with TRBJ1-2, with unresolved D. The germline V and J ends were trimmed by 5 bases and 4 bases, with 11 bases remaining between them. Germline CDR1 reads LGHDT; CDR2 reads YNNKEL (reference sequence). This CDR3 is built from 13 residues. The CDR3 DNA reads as TGTGCCAGCAGCGGGCAGAATTTCTATGGCTACACCTTC. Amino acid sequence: CASSGQNFYGYTF.

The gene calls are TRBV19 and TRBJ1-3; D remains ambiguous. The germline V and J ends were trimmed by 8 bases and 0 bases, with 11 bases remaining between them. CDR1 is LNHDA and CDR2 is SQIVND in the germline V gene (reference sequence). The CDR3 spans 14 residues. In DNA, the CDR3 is TGTGCCAGTTATTCACAGAGCTCTGGAAACACCATATATTTT. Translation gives CASYSQSSGNTIYF.

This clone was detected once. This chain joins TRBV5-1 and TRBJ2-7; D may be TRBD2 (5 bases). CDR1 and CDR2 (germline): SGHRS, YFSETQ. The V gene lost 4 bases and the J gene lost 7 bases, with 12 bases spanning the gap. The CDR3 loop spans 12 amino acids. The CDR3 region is CASSRPGREQYF. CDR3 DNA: TGCGCCAGCAGCCGCCCGGGGAGAGAGCAGTACTTC.

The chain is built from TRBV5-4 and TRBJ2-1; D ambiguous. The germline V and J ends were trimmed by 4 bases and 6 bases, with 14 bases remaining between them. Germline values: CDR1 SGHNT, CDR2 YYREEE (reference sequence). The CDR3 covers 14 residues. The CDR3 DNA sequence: TGTGCCAGCAGCCTCTCTACTCTCTCCAATGAGCAGTTCTTC. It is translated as CASSLSTLSNEQFF.

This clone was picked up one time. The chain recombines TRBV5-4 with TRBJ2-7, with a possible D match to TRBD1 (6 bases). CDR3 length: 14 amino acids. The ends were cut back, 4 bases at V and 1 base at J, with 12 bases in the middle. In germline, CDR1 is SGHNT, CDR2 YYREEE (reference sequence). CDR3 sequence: CASSETGPSYEQYF. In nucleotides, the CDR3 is TGTGCCAGCAGCGAGACAGGCCCTTCCTACGAGCAGTACTTC.

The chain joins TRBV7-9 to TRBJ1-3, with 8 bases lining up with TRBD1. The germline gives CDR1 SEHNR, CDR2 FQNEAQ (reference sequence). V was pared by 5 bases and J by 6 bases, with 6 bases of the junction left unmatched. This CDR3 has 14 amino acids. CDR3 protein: CASSLTTGANTIYF. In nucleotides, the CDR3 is TGTGCCAGCAGCCTAACGACAGGGGCAAACACCATATATTTT.

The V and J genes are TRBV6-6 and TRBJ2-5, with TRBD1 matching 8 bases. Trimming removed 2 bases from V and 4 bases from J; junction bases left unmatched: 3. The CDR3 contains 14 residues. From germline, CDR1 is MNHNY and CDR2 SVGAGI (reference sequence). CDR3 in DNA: TGTGCCAGCAGTTACGGACAGGGCCCAGAGACCCAGTACTTC. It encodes CASSYGQGPETQYF.

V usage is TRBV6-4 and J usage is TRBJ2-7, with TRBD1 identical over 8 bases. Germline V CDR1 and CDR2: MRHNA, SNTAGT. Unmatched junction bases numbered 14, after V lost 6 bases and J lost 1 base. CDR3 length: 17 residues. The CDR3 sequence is CASRNPVTGDGSYEQYV. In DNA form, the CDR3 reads TGTGCCAGCAGAAATCCGGTGACAGGGGATGGGTCCTACGAGCAGTACGTC.

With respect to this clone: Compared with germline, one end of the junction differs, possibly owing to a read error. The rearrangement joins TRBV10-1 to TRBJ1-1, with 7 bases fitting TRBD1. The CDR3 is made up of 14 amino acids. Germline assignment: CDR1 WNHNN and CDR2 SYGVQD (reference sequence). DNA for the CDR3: TGCGCCAGCAGTGAGTCGGGGACAGCTTCCCAGGCTATCTTT. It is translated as CASSESGTASQAIF.

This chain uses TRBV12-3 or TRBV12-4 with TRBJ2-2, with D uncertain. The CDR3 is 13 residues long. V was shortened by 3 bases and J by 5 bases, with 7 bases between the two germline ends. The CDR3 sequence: CASSLGRTGELFF. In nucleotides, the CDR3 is TGTGCCAGCAGTTTGGGCCGGACCGGGGAGCTGTTTTTT.

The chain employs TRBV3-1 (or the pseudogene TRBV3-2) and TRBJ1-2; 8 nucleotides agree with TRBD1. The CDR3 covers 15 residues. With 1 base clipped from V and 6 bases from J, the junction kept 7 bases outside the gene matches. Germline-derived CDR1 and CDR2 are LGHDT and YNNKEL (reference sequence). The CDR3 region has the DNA TGTGCCAGCAGCCAAGGCTTTCAGGGGGCGGATGGCTACACCTTC. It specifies CASSQGFQGADGYTF.

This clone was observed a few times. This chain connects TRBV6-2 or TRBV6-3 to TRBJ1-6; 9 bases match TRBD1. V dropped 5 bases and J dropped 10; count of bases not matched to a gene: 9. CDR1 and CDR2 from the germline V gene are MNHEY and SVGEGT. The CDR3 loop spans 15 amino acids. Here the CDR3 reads CASSLPGQGGSPLHF. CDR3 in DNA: TGTGCCAGCAGTCTACCGGGACAGGGTGGATCACCCCTCCACTTT.

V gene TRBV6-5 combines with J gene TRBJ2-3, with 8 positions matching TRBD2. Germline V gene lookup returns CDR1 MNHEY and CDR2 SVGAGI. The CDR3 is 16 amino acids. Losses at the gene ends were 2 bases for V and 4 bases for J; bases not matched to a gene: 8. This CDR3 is CASSYRSGGAADTQYF. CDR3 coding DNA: TGTGCCAGCAGTTACCGGTCGGGGGGGGCAGCAGATACGCAGTATTTT.

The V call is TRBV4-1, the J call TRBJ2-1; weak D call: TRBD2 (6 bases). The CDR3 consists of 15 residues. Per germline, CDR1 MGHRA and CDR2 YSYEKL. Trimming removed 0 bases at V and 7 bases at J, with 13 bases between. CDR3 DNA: TGCGCCAGCAGCCAAGATCCCGGGGCGGGAAATGAGCAGTTCTTC. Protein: CASSQDPGAGNEQFF.

The CDR3 sequence: CASSQRQASTDTQYF. The CDR3, as DNA: TGTGCCAGCAGCCAAAGACAGGCGTCCACAGATACGCAGTATTTT. This chain uses TRBV14 with TRBJ2-3; tentative D call: TRBD1 (6 bases). Trimming cost V 2 bases and J 2 bases, with 11 bases left between them. The germline gives CDR1 SGHDN, CDR2 FVKESK. CDR3 size: 15 residues.

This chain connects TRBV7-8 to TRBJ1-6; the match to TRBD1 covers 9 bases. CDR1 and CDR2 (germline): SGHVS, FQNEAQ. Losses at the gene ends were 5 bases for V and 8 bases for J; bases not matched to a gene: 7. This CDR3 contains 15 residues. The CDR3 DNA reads TGTGCCAGCAGCCCCCGGACAGGGGTGGATTCACCCCTCCACTTT. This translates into CASSPRTGVDSPLHF.

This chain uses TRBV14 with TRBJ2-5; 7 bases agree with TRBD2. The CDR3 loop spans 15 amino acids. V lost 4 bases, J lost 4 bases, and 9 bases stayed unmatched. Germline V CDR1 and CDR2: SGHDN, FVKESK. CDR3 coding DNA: TGTGCCAGCAGCCCCCAAGACTGGGGGGGAGAGACCCAGTACTTC. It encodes CASSPQDWGGETQYF.